This T cell receptor (beta chain) is from a study of blood T cell repertoires in COVID-19. At the level of the study: Specimens from acute and convalescent COVID-19 originated in the United States, Italy and Spain. Nucleic acid was either cDNA or gDNA, and it came from T cells, B-cell-depleted T cells, or PBMCs.

All recovered Cohort 3 donors got two negative PCRs, got clearance, or saw symptom resolution. V lost 6 bases and J 0 bases, leaving 15 bases between the germline ends. Germline V CDR1 and CDR2: MDHEN, SYDVKM. The CDR3 runs to 17 residues. In the original processing: Amplifying reference gene primers gave estimates of nucleated cell counts. Produced via immunoSEQ multiplex PCR; TCRdb's table is partial and in-frame only. The V and J calls and the clone size are those of that table, but D and trimming were determined from the DNA. Here the sample spans around 300,000 clones, over 75% being singletons. V usage is TRBV28 and J usage is TRBJ1-6, with D tentatively TRBD1 (5 bases). This TCR was sampled from a woman aged 18-29 years who had recovered from COVID-19. The sample was PBMCs or T cells enriched from blood (not recorded which). CDR3 DNA: TGTGCCAGCAGGCCCGTGACAGAGAGCTCCTATAATTCACCCCTCCACTTT. It codes for CASRPVTESSYNSPLHF.